Shown below are 30 T cell receptor beta chains from a single sample sequenced in a study of T cells in Graves' hyperthyroidism and ophthalmopathy. It was RNA transcripts that yielded the amplified TCR beta CDR3 regions. The primer set for the first-round RT-PCR of the TCR CDR3 was HTBI. TCRdb re-called the multiplex PCR reads with MiXCR, one entry per CDR3 protein. The sample carries 550,000 to 600,000 distinct CDR3 sequences, 13% to 15% recorded once. Sequencing used blood. The receptor source for this set is a young woman with Graves' ophthalmopathy.

This chain connects TRBV4-1 to TRBJ2-7; weak D call: TRBD1 (6 bases). CDR1 and CDR2 from the germline V gene are MGHRA and YSYEKL. The CDR3 runs to 16 residues. V lost 1 base and J lost 1, with 14 bases in between. The CDR3 protein is CASSQVGTGRSYEQYF. CDR3 nucleotides: TGCGCCAGCAGCCAAGTTGGTACAGGGCGTTCCTACGAGCAGTACTTC.

The sample holds many counts of this clonotype. The chain is built from TRBV6-1 and TRBJ2-1; D uncertain. Germline V gene lookup returns CDR1 MNHNS and CDR2 SASEGT. V gave up 10 bases and J gave up 2 bases, with 12 bases separating them. This CDR3 is 13 amino acids long. The chain's CDR3 is CATRLTAYNEQFF. The CDR3 DNA follows: TGTGCCACCCGCCTGACCGCCTACAATGAGCAGTTCTTC.

The chain combines TRBV28 with TRBJ2-7; D ambiguous. The V gene's germline CDR1 is MDHEN and CDR2 SYDVKM. The CDR3 extends over 11 amino acids. V lost 8 bases and J 2 bases, leaving 7 bases between the germline ends. Written as DNA, the CDR3 is TGTGCCAGCGCTCTGCCCTACGAGCAGTACTTC. Amino acids: CASALPYEQYF.

In its sample, this clonotype was seen many times. The J gene is TRBJ2-7, the V gene TRBV28; D may be TRBD2 (6 bases). Trimming left V 3 bases short and J 4 bases short, with 22 bases between. There are 17 residues in the CDR3. Germline V gene data show CDR1 as MDHEN and CDR2 as SYDVKM. The CDR3 sequence is CASSFGVSGAGVYEQYF. CDR3 sequence (DNA): TGTGCCAGCAGTTTCGGAGTAAGCGGAGCGGGTGTATACGAGCAGTACTTC. The full variable domain, in which reference TRBV28 and TRBJ2-7 provide the parts outside the CDR3, is DVKVTQSSRYLVKRTGEKVFLECVQDMDHENMFWYRQDPGLGLRLIYFSYDVKMKEKGDIPEGYSVSREKKERFSLILESASTNQTSMYLCASSFGVSGAGVYEQYFGPGTRLTVT.

This clonotype was observed a few times. The rearrangement uses TRBV28 and TRBJ2-3, with D possibly being TRBD2 (5 bases). The CDR3 contains 17 residues. CDR1 is MDHEN, CDR2 SYDVKM, per germline. V was cut by 6 bases and J by 0 bases, with 19 bases left in between. CDR3 sequence: CASSLPPDGGSTDTQYF. For the CDR3, the DNA is TGTGCCAGCAGCCTCCCCCCGGATGGCGGGAGCACAGATACGCAGTATTTT.

This clonotype was picked up a small number of times. The chain has TRBV12-3 or TRBV12-4 and TRBJ2-3, with 7 bases identical to TRBD2. The length of the CDR3 is 15 residues. The trim removed 9 bases at V and 6 bases at J, leaving 15 bases unmatched. The CDR3 reads CASNRGDSGGDTQYF. In DNA form, the CDR3 reads TGTGCCAGTAATCGGGGGGATTCGGGAGGTGATACGCAGTATTTT.

This clonotype turned up a few times. The rearrangement joins TRBV30 to TRBJ2-5, with D possibly matching TRBD2 (5 bases). Trimming stripped 4 bases from V and 1 base from J, with 10 bases between. The CDR3 loop spans 13 amino acids. In germline, CDR1 is GTSNPN, CDR2 SVGIG (reference sequence). CDR3 DNA: TGTGCCTGGATTTCGACTACCCAAGAGACCCAGTACTTC. Its translation: CAWISTTQETQYF.

This clonotype was observed many times. The chain couples TRBV4-1 to TRBJ1-2; possibly TRBD1 for D (5 bases). The CDR3 runs 16 residues. In germline, CDR1 is MGHRA, CDR2 YSYEKL. The V gene lost 3 bases and the J gene lost 3 bases, with 17 bases spanning the gap. In DNA, the CDR3 is TGCGCCAGCAGCCATGCAGGGACCGGGGTGGACTATGGCTACACCTTC. Its protein product is CASSHAGTGVDYGYTF.

The V and J genes are TRBV7-9 and TRBJ2-2, with TRBD1 identical over 9 bases. The V segment lost 8 bases and the J segment 5 bases; nucleotides outside the gene matches: 9. There are 15 residues in the CDR3. The germline V gene encodes CDR1 SEHNR and CDR2 FQNEAQ (reference sequence). The CDR3 region is CASPPDRGSTGELFF. CDR3 bases: TGTGCCAGCCCCCCCGACAGGGGGTCGACCGGGGAGCTGTTTTTT.

The table lists this clonotype with many counts. The chain recombines TRBV2 with TRBJ2-7; perhaps TRBD1 as D (5 bases). This CDR3 region has 15 residues. Looked up from germline, CDR1 is SNHLY and CDR2 is FYNNEI. V lost 3 bases and J lost 0, with 12 bases in between. CDR3 in DNA: TGTGCCAGCAGTGAGGGCAGGGTCATCTCCTACGAGCAGTACTTC. Translating it yields CASSEGRVISYEQYF.

There are many counts of this clonotype. CDR3 in DNA: TGTGCCAGCAGCTTAGGCCCGGAAGGCTATGGCTACACCTTC. This translates into CASSLGPEGYGYTF. The rearrangement uses TRBV11-2 and TRBJ1-2; D remains unclear. The V gene's germline CDR1 is SGHAT and CDR2 FQNNGV. Trimming removed 1 base at V and 4 bases at J, with 10 bases between. The CDR3 spans 14 residues.

At least ten counts were recorded for this clonotype. The chain combines TRBV19 with TRBJ1-2; D is unresolved. V lost 7 bases and J 5 bases, leaving 14 bases between the germline ends. In germline, CDR1 is LNHDA, CDR2 SQIVND (reference sequence). This CDR3 contains 13 residues. The CDR3 DNA reads as TGTGCCAGTACGGTCGGACCTATTTATGGCTACACCTTC. It specifies CASTVGPIYGYTF.

CDR3 protein: CASSFEPGQGNTEAFF. CDR3 nucleotide sequence: TGTGCCAGCAGCTTCGAACCGGGACAGGGAAACACTGAAGCTTTCTTT. V gene TRBV7-3 combines with J gene TRBJ1-1; 9 nucleotides agree with TRBD1. The CDR3 loop spans 16 amino acids. With 3 bases clipped from V and 2 bases from J, the junction kept 7 bases outside the gene matches. CDR1 is SGHTA and CDR2 is FQGTGA in the germline V gene. The whole variable domain, remainder taken from reference TRBV7-3 and TRBJ1-1, is GAGVSQTPSNKVTEKGKYVELRCDPISGHTALYWYRQSLGQGPEFLIYFQGTGAADDSGLPNDRFFAVRPEGSVSTLKIQRTERGDSAVYLCASSFEPGQGNTEAFFGQGTRLTVV.

This clonotype was counted ten times or more. The chain couples TRBV20-1 to TRBJ2-7, with D uncertain. Trimming left V 5 bases short and J 1 base short, with 15 bases between. The germline gives CDR1 DFQATT, CDR2 SNEGSKA (reference sequence). CDR3 size: 14 residues. This CDR3 reads CSALSPGRSYEQYF. The CDR3 coding sequence is TGCAGTGCTCTGTCGCCGGGCCGATCCTACGAGCAGTACTTC.

Ten or more counts support this clonotype. This chain joins TRBV20-1 and TRBJ2-5; no clear D. Deletions cut 0 bases from V and 1 base from J, with 15 bases between. This CDR3 is 16 amino acids long. Looked up from germline, CDR1 is DFQATT and CDR2 is SNEGSKA (reference sequence). The CDR3 region is CSARDLFDTLQETQYF. For the CDR3, the DNA is TGCAGTGCTAGAGATCTCTTCGACACCCTCCAAGAGACCCAGTACTTC.

This clonotype appeared many times. J is TRBJ1-1 and V is TRBV7-9, with D possibly matching TRBD1 (5 bases). Per germline, CDR1 SEHNR and CDR2 FQNEAQ (reference sequence). This CDR3 is 13 amino acids long. Trimming cost V 6 bases and J 1 base, with 9 bases left between them. CDR3 sequence reads: CASRVQGNTEAFF. DNA for the CDR3: TGTGCCAGCAGAGTTCAGGGGAACACTGAAGCTTTCTTT.

This sequence joins TRBV4-2 and TRBJ2-1, with TRBD2 matching 10 bases. V lost 0 bases, J lost 4 bases, and 12 bases stayed unmatched. Germline V gene data show CDR1 as LGHNA and CDR2 as YNFKEQ. This CDR3 region has 19 residues. CDR3 protein: CASSQEDKGLASKYNEQFF. The DNA of the CDR3 is TGTGCCAGCAGCCAAGAAGATAAGGGACTAGCGAGTAAGTACAATGAGCAGTTCTTC.

As DNA, the CDR3 is TGTGCCACCAGTGACCAGCGGGAGGGCCTCACCGGGGAGCTGTTTTTT. As protein: CATSDQREGLTGELFF. The J gene is TRBJ2-2, the V gene TRBV24-1; 10 nucleotides agree with TRBD2. This CDR3 is 16 amino acids long. With V trimmed by 4 bases and J by 4 bases, 5 bases remained unmatched. The germline CDR1 and CDR2 sequences are KGHDR and SFDVKD.

This clonotype was picked up many times. The chain carries TRBV7-9 and TRBJ2-1; 14 nucleotides match TRBD2. The CDR3 runs to 17 residues. V lost 6 bases and J lost 0; bases outside the gene matches: 4. Germline V gives CDR1 SEHNR, CDR2 FQNEAQ (reference sequence). The CDR3 here is CASRTGTSGGSYNEQFF. DNA for the CDR3: TGTGCCAGCAGAACCGGGACTAGCGGGGGCTCCTACAATGAGCAGTTCTTC.

The chain combines TRBV14 with TRBJ2-7, with TRBD2 matching 7 bases. This CDR3 comprises 17 residues. Trimming cost V 5 bases and J 6 bases; bases outside gene matches: 19. Germline lookup yields CDR1 SGHDN and CDR2 FVKESK. CDR3 sequence reads: CASSAHTSVLYPGEQYF. CDR3 DNA sequence: TGTGCCAGCAGCGCACATACTAGCGTTCTATATCCCGGCGAGCAGTACTTC.

There are a few counts of this clonotype. CDR3 DNA: TGTGCCATCAGTGAATTCGGACAGGGCCCCTACGAGCAGTACTTC. Translation: CAISEFGQGPYEQYF. The gene calls are TRBV10-3 and TRBJ2-7; 8 bases line up with TRBD1. The V gene end was trimmed by 3 bases and the J gene end by 2 bases; junction bases not matched to a gene: 6. The CDR3 is 15 amino acids. Germline V CDR1 and CDR2: ENHRY, SYGVKD.

On this clonotype: This sequence may be a read error, since a much larger clone differs from it by one base. This rearrangement joins TRBV27 to TRBJ1-6; the D is unclear. V was pared by 5 bases and J by 12 bases, with 14 bases between. The CDR3 extends over 13 amino acids. Germline CDR1 is MNHEY and CDR2 is SMNVEV (reference sequence). The CDR3 region has the DNA TGTGCCAGCAGTCTCGACGGGTTGCGACCCCTCCACTTT. Translated: CASSLDGLRPLHF.

In its sample, this clonotype was seen many times. V is TRBV20-1 and J is TRBJ2-7; the match to TRBD2 covers 10 bases. From germline, CDR1 is DFQATT and CDR2 SNEGSKA (reference sequence). The CDR3 covers 14 residues. The ends lost 0 bases at V and 4 bases at J; junction bases unmatched: 3. CDR3 loop: CSARETSGDYEQYF. CDR3 DNA sequence: TGCAGTGCTAGAGAAACTAGCGGGGATTACGAGCAGTACTTC.

This clonotype was found a few times. The CDR3 here is CASRSPGTEAFF. CDR3 DNA: TGTGCCAGCCGCTCTCCTGGCACTGAAGCTTTCTTT. J is TRBJ1-1 and V is TRBV6-1; D is ambiguous. Per the germline V gene, CDR1 is MNHNS and CDR2 is SASEGT. The ends were cut back, 8 bases at V and 4 bases at J, with 11 bases in the middle. The CDR3 consists of 12 residues.

The CDR3 protein is CSRRGAAGDTQYF. The CDR3, as DNA: TGCAGCAGGAGGGGAGCTGCGGGAGATACGCAGTATTTT. V usage is TRBV20-1 and J usage is TRBJ2-3; D might be TRBD2 (6 bases). Germline CDR1 DFQATT, CDR2 SNEGSKA (reference sequence). CDR3 length: 13 residues.

This clonotype was seen a handful of times. A junction boundary mismatches the germline segment, possibly from a read error. V and J are TRBV7-9 and TRBJ2-2; TRBD2 is a possible D gene (7 bases). Germline V gene sequence: CDR1 SEHNR, CDR2 FQNEAQ (reference sequence). The length of the CDR3 is 15 residues. The CDR3 spells CASSFGGQNAGELFF. The CDR3 coding sequence is TGTGCCAGCAGCTTCGGGGGGCAGAACGCCGGGGAGCTGTTTTTT.

V and J are TRBV5-4 and TRBJ2-3; D is undetermined. V was clipped by 4 bases and J by 6 bases, with 9 bases between them. The CDR3 loop spans 12 amino acids. Germline V gene data show CDR1 as SGHNT and CDR2 as YYREEE (reference sequence). The CDR3 coding sequence is TGTGCCAGCAGCGTCAACCTCGATACGCAGTATTTT. It is translated as CASSVNLDTQYF.

This clonotype has ten or more counts. V gene TRBV9 combines with J gene TRBJ1-2; no clear D gene. Germline V gene data show CDR1 as SGDLS and CDR2 as YYNGEE. CDR3 length equals 11 residues. The V end was cut by 2 bases, the J end by 8 bases, with 7 bases between. This chain's CDR3 is CASSVGRGYTF. CDR3 DNA: TGTGCCAGCAGCGTGGGCAGGGGCTACACCTTC.

At least ten counts were recorded for this clonotype. The chain couples TRBV12-3 or TRBV12-4 to TRBJ1-5; D is ambiguous. The CDR3 runs 12 residues. With 6 bases removed from V and 7 bases from J, the gap between germline ends came to 10 bases. The CDR3 here is CASSSLSQPQHF. The DNA of the CDR3 is TGTGCCAGCAGCTCTCTTTCCCAGCCCCAGCATTTT.

A word on this clonotype: This may be a read error: a much more frequent sequence differs by one nucleotide. The chain recombines TRBV30 with TRBJ2-3; 9 positions agree with TRBD2. Germline CDR1 GTSNPN, CDR2 SVGIG (reference sequence). With 8 bases clipped from V and 1 base from J, the junction kept 4 bases outside the gene matches. This CDR3 is built from 13 residues. The CDR3 region is CARVAGGTDTQYF. CDR3 DNA: TGTGCCCGGGTAGCGGGAGGCACAGATACGCAGTATTTT.